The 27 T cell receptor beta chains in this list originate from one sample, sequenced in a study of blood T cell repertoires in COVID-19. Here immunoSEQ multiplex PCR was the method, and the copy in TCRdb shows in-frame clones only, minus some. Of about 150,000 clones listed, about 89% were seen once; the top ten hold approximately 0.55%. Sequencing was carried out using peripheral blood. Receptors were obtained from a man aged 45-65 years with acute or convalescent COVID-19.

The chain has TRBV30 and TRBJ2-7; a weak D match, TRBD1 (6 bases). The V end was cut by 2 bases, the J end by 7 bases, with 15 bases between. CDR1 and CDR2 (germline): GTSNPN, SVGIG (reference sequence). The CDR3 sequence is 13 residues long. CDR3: CAWSSQGPFEQYF. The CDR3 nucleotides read TGTGCCTGGAGTTCTCAGGGGCCCTTTGAGCAGTACTTC.

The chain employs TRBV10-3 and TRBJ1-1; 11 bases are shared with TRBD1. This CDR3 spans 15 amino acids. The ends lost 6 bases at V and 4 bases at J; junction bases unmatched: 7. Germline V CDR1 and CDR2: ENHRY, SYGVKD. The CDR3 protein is CAISGQGASGTEAFF. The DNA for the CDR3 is TGTGCCATCAGCGGACAGGGGGCGTCTGGCACTGAAGCTTTCTTT.

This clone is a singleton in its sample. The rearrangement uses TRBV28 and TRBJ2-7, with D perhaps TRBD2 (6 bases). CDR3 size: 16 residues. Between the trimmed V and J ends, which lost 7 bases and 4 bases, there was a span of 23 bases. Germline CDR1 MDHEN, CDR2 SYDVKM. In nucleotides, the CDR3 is TGTGCCAGCACCCCCGGGGGAACGTCGCTGCTTTACGAGCAGTACTTC. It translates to CASTPGGTSLLYEQYF. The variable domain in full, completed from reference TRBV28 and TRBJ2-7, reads DVKVTQSSRYLVKRTGEKVFLECVQDMDHENMFWYRQDPGLGLRLIYFSYDVKMKEKGDIPEGYSVSREKKERFSLILESASTNQTSMYLCASTPGGTSLLYEQYFGPGTRLTVT.

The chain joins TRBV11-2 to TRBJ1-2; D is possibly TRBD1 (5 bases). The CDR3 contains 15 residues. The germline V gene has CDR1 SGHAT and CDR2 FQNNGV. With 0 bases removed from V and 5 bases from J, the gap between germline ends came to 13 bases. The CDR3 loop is CASSLDRTSPYGYTF. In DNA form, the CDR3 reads TGTGCCAGCAGCTTAGACAGGACATCACCTTATGGCTACACCTTC.

The CDR3 coding sequence is TGTGCCAGCAGCTTCCGGGAAGAGACCCAGTACTTC. This encodes CASSFREETQYF. The J gene is TRBJ2-5, the V gene TRBV7-9; no firm D call. Trimming pared 3 bases from V and 3 bases from J, leaving 5 bases between. The CDR3 extends over 12 amino acids. Germline V gene data show CDR1 as SEHNR and CDR2 as FQNEAQ (reference sequence).

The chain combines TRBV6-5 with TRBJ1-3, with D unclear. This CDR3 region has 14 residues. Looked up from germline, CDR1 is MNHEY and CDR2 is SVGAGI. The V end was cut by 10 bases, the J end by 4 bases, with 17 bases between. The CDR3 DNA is TGTGCCACCTTGGACCCGGGAGGCGGAAACACCATATATTTT. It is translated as CATLDPGGGNTIYF.

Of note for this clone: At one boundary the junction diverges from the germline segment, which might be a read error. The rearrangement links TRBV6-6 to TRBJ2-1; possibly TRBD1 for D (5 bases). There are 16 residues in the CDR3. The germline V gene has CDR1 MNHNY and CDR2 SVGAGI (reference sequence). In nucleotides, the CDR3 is TGTGTCAGCAGTTACTGGCCAGGGAACTCCTACAATGAGCAGTTCTTC. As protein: CVSSYWPGNSYNEQFF.

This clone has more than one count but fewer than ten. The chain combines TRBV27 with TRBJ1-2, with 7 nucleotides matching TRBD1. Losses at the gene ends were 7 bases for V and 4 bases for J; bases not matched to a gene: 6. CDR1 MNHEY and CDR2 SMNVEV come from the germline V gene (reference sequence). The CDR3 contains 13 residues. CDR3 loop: CASTAGTAYGYTF. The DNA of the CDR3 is TGTGCCAGCACAGCCGGGACAGCCTATGGCTACACCTTC.

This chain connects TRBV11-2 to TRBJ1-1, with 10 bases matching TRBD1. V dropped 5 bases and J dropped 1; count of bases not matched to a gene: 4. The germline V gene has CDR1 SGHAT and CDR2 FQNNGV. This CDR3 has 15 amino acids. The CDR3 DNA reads TGTGCCAGCAGCCCTCGGGACAGGGGGAACACTGAAGCTTTCTTT. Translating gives CASSPRDRGNTEAFF.

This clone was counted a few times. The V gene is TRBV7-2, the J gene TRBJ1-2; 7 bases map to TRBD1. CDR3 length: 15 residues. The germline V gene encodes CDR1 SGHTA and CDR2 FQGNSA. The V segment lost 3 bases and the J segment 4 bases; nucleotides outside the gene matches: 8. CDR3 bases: TGTGCCAGCAGCTTTAAGGGGGCGAGCGGCTATGGCTACACCTTC. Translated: CASSFKGASGYGYTF. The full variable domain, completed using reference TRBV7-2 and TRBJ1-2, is GAGVSQSPSNKVTEKGKDVELRCDPISGHTALYWYRQSLGQGLEFLIYFQGNSAPDKSGLPSDRFSAERTGGSVSTLTIQRTQQEDSAVYLCASSFKGASGYGYTFGSGTRLTVV.

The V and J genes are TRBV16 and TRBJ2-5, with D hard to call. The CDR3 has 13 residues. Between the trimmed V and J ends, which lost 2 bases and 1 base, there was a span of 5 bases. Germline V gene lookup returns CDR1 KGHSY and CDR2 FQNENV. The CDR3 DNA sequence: TGTGCCAGCAGCCAACGGGTCCAAGAGACCCAGTACTTC. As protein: CASSQRVQETQYF.

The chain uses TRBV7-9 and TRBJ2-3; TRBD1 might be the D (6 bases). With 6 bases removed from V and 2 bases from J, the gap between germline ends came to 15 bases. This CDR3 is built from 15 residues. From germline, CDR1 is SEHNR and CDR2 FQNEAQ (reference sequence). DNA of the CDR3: TGTGCCAGCAGGGACAGCAAAACACTCACAGATACGCAGTATTTT. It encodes CASRDSKTLTDTQYF.

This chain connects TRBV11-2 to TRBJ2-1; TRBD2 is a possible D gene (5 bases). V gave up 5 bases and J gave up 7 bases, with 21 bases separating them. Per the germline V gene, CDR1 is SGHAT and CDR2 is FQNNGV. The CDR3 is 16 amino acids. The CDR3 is CASSPRGTRVGNEQFF. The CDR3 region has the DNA TGTGCCAGCAGCCCAAGAGGTACTAGGGTTGGAAATGAGCAGTTCTTC.

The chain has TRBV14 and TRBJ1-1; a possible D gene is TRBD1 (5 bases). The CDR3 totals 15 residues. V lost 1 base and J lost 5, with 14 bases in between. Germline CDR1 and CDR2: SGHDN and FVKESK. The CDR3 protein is CASSQVGRVETEAFF. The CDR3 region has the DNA TGTGCCAGCAGCCAAGTGGGCAGGGTTGAAACTGAAGCTTTCTTT.

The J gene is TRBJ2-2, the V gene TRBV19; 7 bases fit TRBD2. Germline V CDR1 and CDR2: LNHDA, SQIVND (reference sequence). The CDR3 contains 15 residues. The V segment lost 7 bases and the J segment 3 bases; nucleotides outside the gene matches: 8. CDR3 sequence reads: CASTPRAGDTGELFF. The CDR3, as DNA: TGTGCCAGTACCCCGAGGGCGGGAGACACCGGGGAGCTGTTTTTT.

The CDR3 sequence is CASSGSGRPLDEQFF. The CDR3 DNA is TGTGCCAGCAGTGGGAGCGGGAGGCCCCTTGATGAGCAGTTCTTC. The genes are TRBV28 and TRBJ2-1, with TRBD2 identical over 9 bases. Germline CDR1 and CDR2: MDHEN and SYDVKM. This CDR3 comprises 15 residues. Trimming removed 5 bases from V and 8 bases from J; junction bases left unmatched: 10.

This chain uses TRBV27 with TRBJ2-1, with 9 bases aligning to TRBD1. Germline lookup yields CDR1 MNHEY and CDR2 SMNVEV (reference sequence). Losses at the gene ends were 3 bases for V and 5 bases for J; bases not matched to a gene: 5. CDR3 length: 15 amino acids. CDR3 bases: TGTGCCAGCAGTTTCGGGGGACAGGGTGACAATGAGCAGTTCTTC. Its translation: CASSFGGQGDNEQFF.

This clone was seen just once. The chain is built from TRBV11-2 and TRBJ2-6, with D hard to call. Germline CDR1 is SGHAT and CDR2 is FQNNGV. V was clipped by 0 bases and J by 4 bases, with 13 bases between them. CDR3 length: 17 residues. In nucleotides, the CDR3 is TGTGCCAGCAGCTTAGAGGCGGCAAGGTACGGGGCCAACGTCCTGACTTTC. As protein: CASSLEAARYGANVLTF.

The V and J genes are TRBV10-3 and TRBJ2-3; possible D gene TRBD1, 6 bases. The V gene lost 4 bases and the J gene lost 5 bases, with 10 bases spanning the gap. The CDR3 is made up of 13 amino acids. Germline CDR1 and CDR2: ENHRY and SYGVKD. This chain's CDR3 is CAISGRDKDTQYF. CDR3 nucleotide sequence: TGTGCCATCAGTGGCCGGGACAAAGATACGCAGTATTTT.

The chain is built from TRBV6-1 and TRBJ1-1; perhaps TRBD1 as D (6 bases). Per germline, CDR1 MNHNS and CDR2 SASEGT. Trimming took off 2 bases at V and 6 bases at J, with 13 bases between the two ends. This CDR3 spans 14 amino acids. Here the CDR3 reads CASSELVGGSEAFF. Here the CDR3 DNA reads TGTGCCAGCAGTGAATTAGTAGGGGGTTCTGAAGCTTTCTTT.

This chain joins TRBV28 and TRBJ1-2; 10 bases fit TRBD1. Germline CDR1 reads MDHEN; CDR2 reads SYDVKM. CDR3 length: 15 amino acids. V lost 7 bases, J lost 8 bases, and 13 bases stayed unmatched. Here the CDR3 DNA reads TGTGCCAGCACCCCAGCAGGGACAGGGGCGCGAGGCTACACCTTC. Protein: CASTPAGTGARGYTF.

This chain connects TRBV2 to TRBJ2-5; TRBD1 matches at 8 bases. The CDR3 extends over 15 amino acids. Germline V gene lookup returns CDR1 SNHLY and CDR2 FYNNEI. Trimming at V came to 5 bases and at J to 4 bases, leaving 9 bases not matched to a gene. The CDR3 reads CASSSTGTGGETQYF. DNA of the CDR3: TGTGCCAGCAGTTCTACCGGGACAGGTGGAGAGACCCAGTACTTC.

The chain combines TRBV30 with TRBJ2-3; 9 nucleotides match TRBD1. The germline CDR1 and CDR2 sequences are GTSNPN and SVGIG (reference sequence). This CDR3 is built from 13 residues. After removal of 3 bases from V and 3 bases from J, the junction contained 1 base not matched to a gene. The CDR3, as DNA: TGTGCCTGGAGGGGGACAGGGACAGATACGCAGTATTTT. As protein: CAWRGTGTDTQYF. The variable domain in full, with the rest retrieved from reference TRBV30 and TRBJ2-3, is SQTIHQWPATLVQPVGSPLSLECTVEGTSNPNLYWYRQAAGRGLQLLFYSVGIGQISSEVPQNLSASRPQDRQFILSSKKLLLSDSGFYLCAWRGTGTDTQYFGPGTRLTVL.

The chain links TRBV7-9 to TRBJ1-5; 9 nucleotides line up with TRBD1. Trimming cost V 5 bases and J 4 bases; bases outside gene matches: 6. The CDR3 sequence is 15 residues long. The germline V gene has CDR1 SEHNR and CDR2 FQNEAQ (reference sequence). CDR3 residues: CASSAGQGGNQPQHF. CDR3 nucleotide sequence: TGTGCCAGCAGCGCGGGACAGGGTGGAAATCAGCCCCAGCATTTT.

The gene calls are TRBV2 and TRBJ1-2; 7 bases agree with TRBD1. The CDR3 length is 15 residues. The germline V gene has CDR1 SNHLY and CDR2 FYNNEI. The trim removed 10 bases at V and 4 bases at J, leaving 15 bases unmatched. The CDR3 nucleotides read TGTGCCACTCCGCCTAGGGGGCTACACGGCTATGGCTACACCTTC. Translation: CATPPRGLHGYGYTF.

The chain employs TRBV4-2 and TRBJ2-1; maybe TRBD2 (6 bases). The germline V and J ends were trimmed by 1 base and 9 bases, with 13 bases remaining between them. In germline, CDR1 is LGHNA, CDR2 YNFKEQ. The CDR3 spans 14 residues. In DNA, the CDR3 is TGTGCCAGCAGCCAAGTACAGGAGGGTAGTGAGCAGTTCTTC. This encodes CASSQVQEGSEQFF.

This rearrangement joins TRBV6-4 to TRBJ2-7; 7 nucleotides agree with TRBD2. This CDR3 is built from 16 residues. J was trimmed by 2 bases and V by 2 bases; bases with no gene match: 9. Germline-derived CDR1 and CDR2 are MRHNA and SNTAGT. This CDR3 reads CASSDPKAGRAYEQYV. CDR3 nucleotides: TGTGCCAGCAGTGACCCCAAAGCGGGGAGAGCCTACGAGCAGTACGTC.